This T cell receptor beta chain was identified during a study of OX40 agonist ivuxolimab in advanced cancers. Study-level information: Subjects had a mean age of about 61 years, with a range of 23 to 79; around 80% were male. Partial response was recorded in three patients: one hepatocellular carcinoma and two cutaneous melanoma cases.

The CDR3 runs 15 residues. The V gene's germline CDR1 is MNHEY and CDR2 SVGAGI. V was pared by 0 bases and J by 4 bases, with 9 bases between. Points on this clone: No antigen is known for it.

TCRdb keeps only in-frame clones here, not all; method: immunoSEQ multiplex PCR. The sample yields tens of thousands of clones, roughly four fifths seen once. Study-wide results and caveats: There was clonal expansion of CD4+ and CD8+ blood T cells by week 6 at 0.1 to 3.0 mg/kg. Averaged across samples, CD8+ T cells carried more expanded clones than CD4+ did.

This specimen consisted of CD4+ or CD8+ T cells sorted from blood, obtained in a trial of the OX40 agonist ivuxolimab. V is TRBV6-5 and J is TRBJ2-2; D perhaps matches TRBD2 (5 bases). The TCR was taken from an adult with an advanced solid tumor such as melanoma, head and neck, liver or kidney cancer. CDR3 coding DNA: TGTGCCAGCAGTTACTCTACTAGAGGCACCGGGGAGCTGTTTTTT. It translates to CASSYSTRGTGELFF.